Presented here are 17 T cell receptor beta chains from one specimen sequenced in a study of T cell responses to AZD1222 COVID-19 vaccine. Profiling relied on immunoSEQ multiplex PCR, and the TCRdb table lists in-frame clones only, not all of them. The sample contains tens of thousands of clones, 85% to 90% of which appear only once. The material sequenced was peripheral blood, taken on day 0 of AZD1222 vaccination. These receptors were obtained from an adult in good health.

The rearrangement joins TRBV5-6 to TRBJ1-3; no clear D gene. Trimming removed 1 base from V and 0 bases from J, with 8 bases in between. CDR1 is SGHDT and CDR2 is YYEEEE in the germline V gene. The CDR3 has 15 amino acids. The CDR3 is CASSLMANSGNTIYF. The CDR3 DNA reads TGTGCCAGCAGCTTGATGGCAAACTCTGGAAACACCATATATTTT.

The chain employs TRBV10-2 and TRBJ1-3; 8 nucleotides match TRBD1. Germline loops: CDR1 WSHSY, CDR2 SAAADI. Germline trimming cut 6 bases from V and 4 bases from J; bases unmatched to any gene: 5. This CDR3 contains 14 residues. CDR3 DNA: TGCGCCAGCAGCCGGACAGGGCCCGGAAACACCATATATTTT. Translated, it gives CASSRTGPGNTIYF.

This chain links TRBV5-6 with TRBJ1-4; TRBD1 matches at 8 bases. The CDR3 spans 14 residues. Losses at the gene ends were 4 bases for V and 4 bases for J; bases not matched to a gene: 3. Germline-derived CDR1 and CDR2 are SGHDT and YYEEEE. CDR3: CASSETGGNEKLFF. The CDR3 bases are TGTGCCAGCAGCGAAACAGGGGGTAATGAAAAACTGTTTTTT.

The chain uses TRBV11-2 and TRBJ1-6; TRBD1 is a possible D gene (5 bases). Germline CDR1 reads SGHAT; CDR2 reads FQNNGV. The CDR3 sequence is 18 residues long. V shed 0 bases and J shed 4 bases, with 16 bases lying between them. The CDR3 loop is CASSLDLQGITYNSPLHF. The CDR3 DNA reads TGTGCCAGCAGCTTAGATCTCCAGGGAATAACATATAATTCACCCCTCCACTTT.

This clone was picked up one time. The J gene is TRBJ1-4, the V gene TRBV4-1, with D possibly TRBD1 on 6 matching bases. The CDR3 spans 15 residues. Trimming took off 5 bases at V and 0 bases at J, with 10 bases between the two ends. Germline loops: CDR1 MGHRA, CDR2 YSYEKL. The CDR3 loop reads CASSTRQATNEKLFF. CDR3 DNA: TGCGCCAGCAGCACCCGACAGGCAACTAATGAAAAACTGTTTTTT.

The CDR3 DNA reads as TGTGCCAGTACGTCCGGGATCACAGATACGCAGTATTTT. This codes for CASTSGITDTQYF. The V gene is TRBV19, the J gene TRBJ2-3, with D maybe TRBD2 (5 bases). V was trimmed by 7 bases and J by 2 bases, leaving 10 bases between them. Germline V gene data show CDR1 as LNHDA and CDR2 as SQIVND (reference sequence). The CDR3 is 13 amino acids.

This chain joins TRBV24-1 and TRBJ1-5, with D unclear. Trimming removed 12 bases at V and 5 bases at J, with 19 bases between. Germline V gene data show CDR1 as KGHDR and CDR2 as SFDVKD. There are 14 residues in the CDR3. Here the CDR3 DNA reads TGTGCCCAACGATGGCCCAGAGAGGATCAGCCCCAGCATTTT. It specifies CAQRWPREDQPQHF.

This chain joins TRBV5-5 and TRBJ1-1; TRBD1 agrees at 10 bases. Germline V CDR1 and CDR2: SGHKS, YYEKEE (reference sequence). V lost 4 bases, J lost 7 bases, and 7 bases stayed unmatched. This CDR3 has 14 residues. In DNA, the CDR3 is TGTGCCAGCAGCATGGGGACAGGGGAGATTGAAGCTTTCTTT. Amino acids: CASSMGTGEIEAFF. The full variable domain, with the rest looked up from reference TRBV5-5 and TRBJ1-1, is DAGVTQSPTHLIKTRGQQVTLRCSPISGHKSVSWYQQVLGQGPQFIFQYYEKEERGRGNFPDRFSARQFPNYSSELNVNALLLGDSALYLCASSMGTGEIEAFFGQGTRLTVV.

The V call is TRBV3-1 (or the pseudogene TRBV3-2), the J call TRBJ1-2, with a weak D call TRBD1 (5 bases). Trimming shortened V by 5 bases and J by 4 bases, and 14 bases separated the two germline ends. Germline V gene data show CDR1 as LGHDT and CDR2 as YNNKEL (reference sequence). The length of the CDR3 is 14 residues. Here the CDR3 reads CASSRRSGGYGYTF. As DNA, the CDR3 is TGTGCCAGCAGCAGACGATCGGGGGGCTATGGCTACACCTTC.

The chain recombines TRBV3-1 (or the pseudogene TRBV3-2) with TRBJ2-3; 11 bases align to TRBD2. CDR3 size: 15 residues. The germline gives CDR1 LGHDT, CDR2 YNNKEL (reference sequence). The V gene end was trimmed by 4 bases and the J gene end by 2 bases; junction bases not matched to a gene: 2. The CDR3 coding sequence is TGTGCCAGCAGCCTGACTAGCGGGGCCACAGATACGCAGTATTTT. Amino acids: CASSLTSGATDTQYF.

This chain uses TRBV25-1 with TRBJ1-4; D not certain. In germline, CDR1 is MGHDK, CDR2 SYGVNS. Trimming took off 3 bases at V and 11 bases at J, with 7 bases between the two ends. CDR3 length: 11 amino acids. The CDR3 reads CASSEGRKLFF. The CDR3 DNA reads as TGTGCCAGCAGTGAGGGCAGGAAACTGTTTTTT.

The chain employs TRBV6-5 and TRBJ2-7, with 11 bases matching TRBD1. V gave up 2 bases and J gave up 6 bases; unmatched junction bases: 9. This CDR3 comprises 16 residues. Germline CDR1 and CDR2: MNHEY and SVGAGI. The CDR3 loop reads CASSYHGGQGVFEQYF. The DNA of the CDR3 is TGTGCCAGCAGTTACCATGGGGGACAGGGGGTTTTCGAGCAGTACTTC.

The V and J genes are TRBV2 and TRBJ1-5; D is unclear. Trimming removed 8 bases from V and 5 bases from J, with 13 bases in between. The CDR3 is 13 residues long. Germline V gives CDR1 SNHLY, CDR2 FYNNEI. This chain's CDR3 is CASGRDRYQPQHF. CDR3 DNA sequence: TGTGCCAGCGGGAGAGACCGTTATCAGCCCCAGCATTTT.

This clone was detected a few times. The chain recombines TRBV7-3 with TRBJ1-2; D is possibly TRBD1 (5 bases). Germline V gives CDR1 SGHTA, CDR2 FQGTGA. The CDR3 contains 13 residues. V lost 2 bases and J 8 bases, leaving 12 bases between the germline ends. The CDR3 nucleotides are TGTGCCAGCAGCTTAGGGGCAGGGTGGGGCTACACCTTC. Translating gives CASSLGAGWGYTF.

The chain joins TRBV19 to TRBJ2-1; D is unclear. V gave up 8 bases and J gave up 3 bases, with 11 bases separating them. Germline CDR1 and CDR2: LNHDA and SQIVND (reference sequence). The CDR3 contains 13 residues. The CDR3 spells CASPQKFYNEQFF. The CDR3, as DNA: TGTGCCAGTCCCCAAAAATTCTACAATGAGCAGTTCTTC.

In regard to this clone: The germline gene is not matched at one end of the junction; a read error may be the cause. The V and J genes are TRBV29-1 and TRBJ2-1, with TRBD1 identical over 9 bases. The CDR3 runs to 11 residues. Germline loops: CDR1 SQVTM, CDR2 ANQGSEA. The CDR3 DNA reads TGCAGCGTTGAAGGGGACAGGGAGCGGTTCTTC. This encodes CSVEGDRERFF.

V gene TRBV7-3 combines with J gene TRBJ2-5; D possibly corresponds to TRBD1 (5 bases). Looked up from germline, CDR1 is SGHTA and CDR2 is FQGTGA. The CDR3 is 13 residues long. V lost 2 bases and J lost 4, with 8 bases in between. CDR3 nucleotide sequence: TGTGCCAGCAGCTTAGGGCAGGGAGAGACCCAGTACTTC. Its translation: CASSLGQGETQYF.